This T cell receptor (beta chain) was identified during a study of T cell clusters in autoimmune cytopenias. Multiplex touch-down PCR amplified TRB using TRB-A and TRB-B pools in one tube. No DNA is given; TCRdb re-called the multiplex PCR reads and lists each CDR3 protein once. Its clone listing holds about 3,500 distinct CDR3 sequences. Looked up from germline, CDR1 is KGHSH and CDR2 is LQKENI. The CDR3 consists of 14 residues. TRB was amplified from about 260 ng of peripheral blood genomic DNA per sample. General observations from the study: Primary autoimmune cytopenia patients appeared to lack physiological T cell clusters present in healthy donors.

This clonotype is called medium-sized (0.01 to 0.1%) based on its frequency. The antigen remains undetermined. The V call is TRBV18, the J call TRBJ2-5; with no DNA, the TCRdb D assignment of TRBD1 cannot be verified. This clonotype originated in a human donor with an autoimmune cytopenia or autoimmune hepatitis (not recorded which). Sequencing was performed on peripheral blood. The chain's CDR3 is CASSNLQGRETQYF.